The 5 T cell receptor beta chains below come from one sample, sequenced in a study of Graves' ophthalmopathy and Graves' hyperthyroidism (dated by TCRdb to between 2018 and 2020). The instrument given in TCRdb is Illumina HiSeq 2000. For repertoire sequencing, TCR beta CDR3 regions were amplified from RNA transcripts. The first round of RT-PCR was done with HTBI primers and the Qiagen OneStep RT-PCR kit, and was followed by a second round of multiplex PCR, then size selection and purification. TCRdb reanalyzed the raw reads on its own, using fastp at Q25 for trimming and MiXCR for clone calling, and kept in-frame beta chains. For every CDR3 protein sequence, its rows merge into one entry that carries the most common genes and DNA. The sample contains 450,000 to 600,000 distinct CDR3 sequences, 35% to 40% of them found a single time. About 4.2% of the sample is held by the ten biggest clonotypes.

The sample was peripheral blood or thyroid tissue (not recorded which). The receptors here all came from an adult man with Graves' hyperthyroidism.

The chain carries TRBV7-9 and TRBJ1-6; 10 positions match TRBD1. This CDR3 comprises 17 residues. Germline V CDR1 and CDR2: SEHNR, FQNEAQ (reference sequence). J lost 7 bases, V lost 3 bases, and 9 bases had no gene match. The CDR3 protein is CASSFPTGGRKNSPLHF. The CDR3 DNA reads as TGTGCCAGCAGCTTCCCGACAGGGGGCAGAAAAAATTCACCCCTCCACTTT.

The CDR3 DNA follows: TGTACCAGCAGCTCCCCGGGGGGCGGCTATGGCTACACCTTC. It codes for CTSSSPGGGYGYTF. The chain has TRBV7-2 and TRBJ1-2, with D possibly matching TRBD1 (6 bases). CDR3 size: 14 residues. CDR1 and CDR2 (germline): SGHTA, FQGNSA. V was trimmed by 4 bases and J by 4 bases, leaving 13 bases between them.

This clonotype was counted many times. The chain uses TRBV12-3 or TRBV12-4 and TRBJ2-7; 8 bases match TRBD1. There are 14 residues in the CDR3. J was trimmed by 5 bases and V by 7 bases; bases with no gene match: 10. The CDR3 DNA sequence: TGTGCCAGCAAGAGCGACAGGGGTTTGGACGAGCAGTACTTC. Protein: CASKSDRGLDEQYF.

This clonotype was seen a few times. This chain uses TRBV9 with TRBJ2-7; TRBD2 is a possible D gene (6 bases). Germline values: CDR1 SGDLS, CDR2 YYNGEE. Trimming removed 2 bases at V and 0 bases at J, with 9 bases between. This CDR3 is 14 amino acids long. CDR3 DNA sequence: TGTGCCAGCAGCGTTCGGGGGACCTCCTACGAGCAGTACTTC. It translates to CASSVRGTSYEQYF.

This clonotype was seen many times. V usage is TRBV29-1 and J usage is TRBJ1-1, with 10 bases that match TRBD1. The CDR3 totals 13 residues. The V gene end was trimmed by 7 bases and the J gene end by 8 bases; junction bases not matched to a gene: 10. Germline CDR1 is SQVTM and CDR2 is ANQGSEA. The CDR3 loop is CSAGTGARLEAFF. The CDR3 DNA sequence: TGCAGCGCCGGGACAGGGGCGAGACTAGAAGCTTTCTTT.